The sequence of this TCR beta chain was determined in a study of shared clonotypes between healthy human individuals. Study overall: The donor group consisted of a couple of women and three men, aged 18 to 49. Overall study results and limits: The rarefaction results pointed to incomplete sorted-subset sequencing despite large depth. Larger richness was generally estimated for naive than memory subsets.

A few counts support this clone. Its cognate antigen is unknown. Germline loops: CDR1 SGHTA, CDR2 FQGNSA. Trimming stripped 1 base from V and 1 base from J, with 20 bases between. The CDR3 has 19 amino acids. Using immunoSEQ multiplex PCR, the repertoire was profiled, and TCRdb retains in-frame clones only, with some absent. The table has about 1 million clones, about three quarters seen once. This clonotype originated in a young man in good health. The chain recombines TRBV7-2 with TRBJ1-3, with D perhaps matching TRBD1 (6 bases). Material for sequencing was memory CD4+ T cells sorted from blood. Subset denoted: CD45RA-negative fraction. The CDR3 DNA follows: TGTGCCAGCAGCTTAGGAGGGGGGTTGCAGGGCTCTTCTGGAAACACCATATATTTT. This encodes CASSLGGGLQGSSGNTIYF.